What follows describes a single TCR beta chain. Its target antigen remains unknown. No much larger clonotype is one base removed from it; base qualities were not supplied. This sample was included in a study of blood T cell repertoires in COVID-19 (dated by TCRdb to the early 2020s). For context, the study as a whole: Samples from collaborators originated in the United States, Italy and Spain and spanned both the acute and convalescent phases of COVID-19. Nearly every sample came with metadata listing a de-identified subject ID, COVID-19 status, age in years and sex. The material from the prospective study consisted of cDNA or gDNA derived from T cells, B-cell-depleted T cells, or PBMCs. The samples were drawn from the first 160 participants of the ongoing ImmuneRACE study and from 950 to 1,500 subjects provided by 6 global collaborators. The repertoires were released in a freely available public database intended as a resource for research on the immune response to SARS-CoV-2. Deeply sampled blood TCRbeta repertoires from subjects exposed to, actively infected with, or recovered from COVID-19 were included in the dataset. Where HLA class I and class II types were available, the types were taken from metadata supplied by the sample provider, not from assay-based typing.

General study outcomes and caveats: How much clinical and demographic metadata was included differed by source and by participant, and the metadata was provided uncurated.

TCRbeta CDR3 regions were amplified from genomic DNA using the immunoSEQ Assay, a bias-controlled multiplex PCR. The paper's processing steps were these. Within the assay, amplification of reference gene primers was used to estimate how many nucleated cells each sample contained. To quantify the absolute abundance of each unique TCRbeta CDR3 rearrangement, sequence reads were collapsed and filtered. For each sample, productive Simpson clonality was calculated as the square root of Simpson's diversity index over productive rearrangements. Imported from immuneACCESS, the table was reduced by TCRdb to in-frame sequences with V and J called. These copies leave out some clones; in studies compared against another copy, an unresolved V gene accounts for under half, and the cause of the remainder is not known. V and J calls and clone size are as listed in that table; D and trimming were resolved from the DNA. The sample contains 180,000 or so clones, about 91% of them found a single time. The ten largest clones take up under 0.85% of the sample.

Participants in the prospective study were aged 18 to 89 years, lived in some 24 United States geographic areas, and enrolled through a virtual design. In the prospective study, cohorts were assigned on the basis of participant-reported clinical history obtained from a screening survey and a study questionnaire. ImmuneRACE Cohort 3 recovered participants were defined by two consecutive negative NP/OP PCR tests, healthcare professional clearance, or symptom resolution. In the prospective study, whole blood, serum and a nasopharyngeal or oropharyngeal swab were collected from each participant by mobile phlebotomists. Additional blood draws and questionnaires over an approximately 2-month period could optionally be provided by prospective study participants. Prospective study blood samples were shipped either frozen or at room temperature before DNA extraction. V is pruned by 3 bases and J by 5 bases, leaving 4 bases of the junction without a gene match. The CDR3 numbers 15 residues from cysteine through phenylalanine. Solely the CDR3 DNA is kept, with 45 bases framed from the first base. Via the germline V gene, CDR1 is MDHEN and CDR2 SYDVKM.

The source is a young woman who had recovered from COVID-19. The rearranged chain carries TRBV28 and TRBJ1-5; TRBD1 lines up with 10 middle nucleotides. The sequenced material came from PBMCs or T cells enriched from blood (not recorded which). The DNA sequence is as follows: TGTGCCAGCAGTTTGGGGACAGGGGTCGATCAGCCCCAGCATTTT. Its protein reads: CASSLGTGVDQPQHF.